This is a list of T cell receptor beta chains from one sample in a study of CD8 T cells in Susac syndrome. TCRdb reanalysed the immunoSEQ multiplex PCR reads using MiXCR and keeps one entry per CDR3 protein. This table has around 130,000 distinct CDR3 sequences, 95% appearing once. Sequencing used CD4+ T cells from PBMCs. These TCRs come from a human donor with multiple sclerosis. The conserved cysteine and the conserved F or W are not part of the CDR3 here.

ASSQGWQGPYEQY	TRBJ2-7	TRBV3-1
ASSQFQETQY	TRBJ2-5	TRBV7-2
SARETGLGYT	TRBJ1-2	TRBV20-1
ASRGLASSTDTQY	TRBJ2-3	TRBV2
ASSYETGAREQY	TRBJ2-7	TRBV6-5
ASSQRTSGRIVPYTDTQY	TRBJ2-3	TRBV5-1
AWSVRGRGYEQY	TRBJ2-7	TRBV30
ASSQDRGGLQPQH	TRBJ1-5	TRBV4-1
ASSRNPGSLPREQY	TRBJ2-7	TRBV11-2
ASRRTGNTGELF	TRBJ2-2	TRBV6-5
SVRGSEKLF	TRBJ1-4	TRBV29-1
ASSLAGVAKNIQY	TRBJ2-4	TRBV5-6
ATSGGWEYYNEQF	TRBJ2-1	TRBV24-1
SVVQTVNTEAF	TRBJ1-1	TRBV29-1
ASSPPVGAKNIQY	TRBJ2-4	TRBV28
ASSERGLSNQPQH	TRBJ1-5	TRBV2
ASSKTVADIQY	TRBJ2-4	TRBV6-1